The clone carrying this T cell receptor beta chain was detected once. Its target is unknown. The PCR employed 60 Vbeta primers together with 13 Jbeta primers. The repertoire was sequenced with immunoSEQ multiplex PCR; TCRdb's copy has only in-frame clones and lacks some. Of roughly 160,000 clones listed, 85% are singletons. The CDR3 covers 18 residues. Germline values: CDR1 MNHNS, CDR2 SASEGT. V shed 3 bases, J shed 7 bases, and the junction held 20 bases outside the gene matches. This specimen belongs to a study of cytomegalovirus exposure and HLA in healthy donors. About the study: Early on, a data release was issued that held tens of millions of unique TCRs from HLA-typed donors.

Findings of the study overall: Immune exposure information available was restricted to CMV serostatus.

The receptor was isolated from a boy between 2 and 10 years old in good health and CMV-seronegative. This chain uses TRBV6-1 with TRBJ1-2; 7 bases line up with TRBD1. Sequenced sample: PBMCs. CDR3 sequence: CASSEIPPMMQGVGGYTF. CDR3 DNA sequence: TGTGCCAGCAGTGAGATACCCCCGATGATGCAGGGGGTGGGTGGCTACACCTTC.